This T cell receptor beta chain was recorded in a study of control samples from healthy donors and cancer patients. Trimming removed 2 bases at V and 4 bases at J, with 9 bases between. Germline values: CDR1 SGHDT, CDR2 YYEEEE. The CDR3 consists of 13 residues. Assay used: immunoSEQ multiplex PCR; TCRdb lists only in-frame clones, some missing. The top ten clones hold 1.7% of a sample with tens of thousands of clones, roughly nine tenths of them seen once. The J gene is TRBJ2-5, the V gene TRBV5-6; D possibly corresponds to TRBD1 (6 bases). The receptor was isolated from a man aged 35 to 55 with colorectal cancer. The sample consisted of PBMCs. As DNA, the CDR3 is TGTGCCAGCAGCTTTGCAGGGGTAGAGACCCAGTACTTC. Encoded protein: CASSFAGVETQYF. The variable domain in full, with the rest retrieved from reference TRBV5-6 and TRBJ2-5, is DAGVTQSPTHLIKTRGQQVTLRCSPKSGHDTVSWYQQALGQGPQFIFQYYEEEERQRGNFPDRFSGHQFPNYSSELNVNALLLGDSALYLCASSFAGVETQYFGPGTRLLVL.